The next 24 T cell receptor beta chains were all read from a single sample in a study of patients and donors after allogeneic stem cell transplantation. One entry per CDR3 protein, called by TCRdb with MiXCR from the RT-PCR reads. The table has approximately 430,000 distinct CDR3 sequences, around 15% seen once. What was sequenced was blood, either unsorted or a sorted T cell fraction (not recorded which). All receptors derive from a human donor who was either an allogeneic HSCT recipient or a stem cell or donor lymphocyte infusion donor (not recorded which). It is not recorded whose cells these are; they may come from a transplant donor.

This clonotype was seen only a few times. V and J are TRBV20-1 and TRBJ2-5; 14 bases match TRBD2. V shed 4 bases and J 5 bases; nucleotides not matched to a gene: 15. Germline CDR1 reads DFQATT; CDR2 reads SNEGSKA (reference sequence). The CDR3 loop spans 18 amino acids. The CDR3, as DNA: TGCAGTGCTACCCCGGGACTAGCGGGAGAGATGGGGCAGGAGACCCAGTACTTC. Translated, it gives CSATPGLAGEMGQETQYF.

This rearrangement joins TRBV11-2 to TRBJ1-1, with 12 positions matching TRBD1. CDR3 length: 17 residues. Germline trimming cut 4 bases from V and 5 bases from J; bases unmatched to any gene: 11. Germline lookup yields CDR1 SGHAT and CDR2 FQNNGV. The DNA for the CDR3 is TGTGCCAGCAGCTGGGGGGGGACAGGGGGCCGGAGGACTGAAGCTTTCTTT. Protein product: CASSWGGTGGRRTEAFF.

This clonotype was seen a few times. The chain couples TRBV2 to TRBJ2-1; 10 nucleotides agree with TRBD1. Losses at the gene ends were 6 bases for V and 7 bases for J; bases not matched to a gene: 9. Germline V gene lookup returns CDR1 SNHLY and CDR2 FYNNEI. This CDR3 is 15 amino acids long. CDR3 bases: TGTGCCAGCAGCTCGCCGGGACAGGGGTGGAATGAGCAGTTCTTC. Its translation is CASSSPGQGWNEQFF.

The rearrangement links TRBV3-1 to TRBJ2-5, with D maybe TRBD2 (6 bases). CDR3 length equals 17 residues. Germline V gene data show CDR1 as LGHDT and CDR2 as YNNKEL (reference sequence). Deletions cut 4 bases from V and 9 bases from J, with 27 bases between. Here the CDR3 reads CASSLDPIGGPPKPQYF. The CDR3 region has the DNA TGTGCCAGCAGCCTCGACCCCATCGGGGGACCTCCAAAGCCCCAGTACTTC.

This clonotype was seen a few times. CDR3 nucleotide sequence: TGTGCCAGCAGCCAAGACCCTAACTACGAGCAGTACTTC. This encodes CASSQDPNYEQYF. V gene TRBV3-1 combines with J gene TRBJ2-7; D not certain. There are 13 residues in the CDR3. Trimming stripped 0 bases from V and 3 bases from J, with 6 bases between. Germline V lookup: CDR1 LGHDT, CDR2 YNNKEL (reference sequence).

In this sample, this clonotype turned up a few times. The chain carries TRBV4-3 and TRBJ2-7, with 12 bases that match TRBD2. V shed 3 bases, J shed 1 base, and the junction held 16 bases outside the gene matches. This CDR3 has 20 amino acids. The germline gives CDR1 LGHNA, CDR2 YSLEER. The chain's CDR3 is CASSQGPELAGGVSSYEQYF. The CDR3, as DNA: TGCGCCAGCAGCCAGGGCCCGGAACTAGCGGGGGGCGTAAGTTCCTACGAGCAGTACTTC.

The chain joins TRBV20-1 to TRBJ2-1; D call uncertain. CDR1 and CDR2 from the germline V gene are DFQATT and SNEGSKA (reference sequence). Trimming cost V 4 bases and J 6 bases, with 16 bases left between them. There are 14 residues in the CDR3. CDR3 sequence reads: CSAIWSLKGNEQFF. The CDR3, as DNA: TGCAGTGCTATATGGAGTCTGAAGGGCAATGAGCAGTTCTTC.

This chain joins TRBV4-3 and TRBJ1-5; weak D call: TRBD1 (6 bases). This CDR3 is built from 16 residues. V dropped 0 bases and J dropped 7 bases, with 16 bases sitting between them. Germline assignment: CDR1 LGHNA and CDR2 YSLEER. CDR3 residues: CASSQDRGAFSQPQHF. CDR3 nucleotide sequence: TGCGCCAGCAGCCAAGATCGGGGGGCCTTCTCACAGCCCCAGCATTTT.

The table lists this clonotype with many counts. The chain employs TRBV7-7 and TRBJ2-2, with D unclear. The germline V gene has CDR1 SSHAT and CDR2 FNYEAQ (reference sequence). Trimming removed 1 base from V and 7 bases from J, with 4 bases in between. The CDR3 is 12 residues long. Here the CDR3 reads CASSLVGGELFF. CDR3 coding DNA: TGTGCCAGCAGCTTAGTTGGCGGGGAGCTGTTTTTT.

As regards this clonotype: A junction end diverges from the germline sequence, so it may reflect a read error. The V gene is TRBV20-1, the J gene TRBJ2-1; D assignment may be TRBD1 or TRBD2 (5 bases each). Germline V gene data show CDR1 as DFQATT and CDR2 as SNEGSKA (reference sequence). This CDR3 spans 11 amino acids. CDR3 protein: CSARGTSVSFF. For the CDR3, the DNA is TGCAGTGCAAGAGGGACCTCAGTAAGTTTCTTC.

This clonotype was counted only a few times. This chain connects TRBV29-1 to TRBJ1-2, with D possibly matching TRBD1 (6 bases). Trimming pared 7 bases from V and 2 bases from J, leaving 14 bases between. This CDR3 is built from 13 residues. Germline V lookup: CDR1 SQVTM, CDR2 ANQGSEA. The CDR3 sequence: CSAVRTENYGYTF. The CDR3, as DNA: TGCAGCGCTGTCAGGACAGAGAACTATGGCTACACCTTC.

This clonotype was seen more than once but under ten times. The rearrangement joins TRBV2 to TRBJ2-1; maybe TRBD2 (5 bases). CDR3 length: 16 amino acids. The V end lost 4 bases, the J end lost 3 bases, and 16 bases lay between the germline ends. Germline assignment: CDR1 SNHLY and CDR2 FYNNEI. The CDR3 bases are TGTGCCAGCAGTGTGGGAGTTGATTTGGTCTACAATGAGCAGTTCTTC. It codes for CASSVGVDLVYNEQFF.

The CDR3, as DNA: TGTGCCAGCAGTTTATCAGGCAGGCACGAGCAGTACTTC. This translates into CASSLSGRHEQYF. This chain links TRBV27 with TRBJ2-7; D unclear. Per germline, CDR1 MNHEY and CDR2 SMNVEV (reference sequence). CDR3 length equals 13 residues. Trimming pared 0 bases from V and 5 bases from J, leaving 8 bases between.

The chain uses TRBV2 and TRBJ1-2; weak D call: TRBD1 (6 bases). The CDR3 totals 12 residues. Germline lookup yields CDR1 SNHLY and CDR2 FYNNEI. Trimming took off 10 bases at V and 8 bases at J, with 17 bases between the two ends. CDR3: CAILGGPGGYTF. In DNA form, the CDR3 reads TGTGCCATCTTAGGGGGGCCAGGAGGCTACACCTTC.

The V call is TRBV20-1, the J call TRBJ2-1; 7 positions agree with TRBD2. The CDR3 sequence is 15 residues long. Germline loops: CDR1 DFQATT, CDR2 SNEGSKA (reference sequence). The trim removed 1 base at V and 2 bases at J, leaving 5 bases unmatched. The CDR3 bases are TGCAGTGCTAGAGCCGAGGGAGGGGCCTACAATGAGCAGTTCTTC. It is translated as CSARAEGGAYNEQFF.

V gene TRBV7-2 combines with J gene TRBJ1-1; 7 bases match TRBD1. The CDR3 runs to 16 residues. J gave up 1 base and V 5 bases, and 10 bases lay outside the gene matches. Germline-derived CDR1 and CDR2 are SGHTA and FQGNSA. The CDR3 sequence is CASSRYAGTANTEAFF. In DNA form, the CDR3 reads TGTGCCAGCAGCCGCTACGCCGGGACAGCGAACACTGAAGCTTTCTTT.

This clonotype was counted between two and nine times. The chain is built from TRBV19 and TRBJ1-6; D unresolved. The CDR3 has 16 amino acids. The germline CDR1 and CDR2 sequences are LNHDA and SQIVND (reference sequence). V was cut by 7 bases and J by 6 bases, with 19 bases left in between. This CDR3 reads CASTDESVVPNSPLHF. The CDR3 DNA reads TGTGCCAGTACCGACGAGAGCGTCGTACCTAATTCACCCCTCCACTTT. Looking up the rest from reference TRBV19 and TRBJ1-6 gives the full variable domain: DGGITQSPKYLFRKEGQNVTLSCEQNLNHDAMYWYRQDPGQGLRLIYYSQIVNDFQKGDIAEGYSVSREKKESFPLTVTSAQKNPTAFYLCASTDESVVPNSPLHFGNGTRLTVT.

The rearrangement links TRBV10-3 to TRBJ2-5, with 7 bases matching TRBD2. The CDR3 consists of 13 residues. Unmatched junction bases numbered 4, after V lost 4 bases and J lost 5 bases. CDR1 is ENHRY, CDR2 SYGVKD, per germline. CDR3 region: CAISGGLLETQYF. The CDR3 DNA reads TGTGCCATCAGTGGGGGACTACTGGAGACCCAGTACTTC.

The chain employs TRBV3-1 and TRBJ1-6; TRBD1 might be the D (5 bases). This CDR3 has 15 residues. Trimming stripped 4 bases from V and 9 bases from J, with 16 bases between. Germline CDR1 and CDR2: LGHDT and YNNKEL (reference sequence). DNA of the CDR3: TGTGCCAGCAGCCCCTACGGGGGAAGGGGTTCACCCCTCCACTTT. This translates into CASSPYGGRGSPLHF.

In its sample, this clonotype was seen many times. The gene calls are TRBV11-1 and TRBJ2-2; the match to TRBD2 covers 13 bases. After removal of 1 base from V and 4 bases from J, the junction contained 6 bases not matched to a gene. The CDR3 spans 18 residues. Looked up from germline, CDR1 is SGHAT and CDR2 is FQDESV (reference sequence). CDR3 region: CASSLGLAGGPVTGELFF. The CDR3 coding sequence is TGTGCCAGCAGCTTAGGACTAGCGGGAGGCCCGGTCACCGGGGAGCTGTTTTTT.

The genes are TRBV5-1 and TRBJ2-1, with TRBD2 identical over 13 bases. The germline V gene encodes CDR1 SGHRS and CDR2 YFSETQ. CDR3 length: 18 residues. The ends lost 2 bases at V and 1 base at J; junction bases unmatched: 6. The CDR3 DNA sequence: TGCGCCAGCAGCTTCGGACTAGCGGGAGTAGGATCCTACAATGAGCAGTTCTTC. Residues: CASSFGLAGVGSYNEQFF.

This clonotype was seen only a few times. This chain uses TRBV27 with TRBJ2-1; 12 bases match TRBD2. Looked up from germline, CDR1 is MNHEY and CDR2 is SMNVEV (reference sequence). With V trimmed by 8 bases and J by 5 bases, 13 bases remained unmatched. The CDR3 loop spans 17 amino acids. The CDR3 loop reads CASRLFLAGGQNNEQFF. Written as DNA, the CDR3 is TGTGCCAGCCGTCTGTTCCTAGCGGGAGGGCAGAACAATGAGCAGTTCTTC.

With regard to this clonotype: At one end the junction does not follow the germline gene, possibly because of a read error. The rearrangement uses TRBV7-9 and TRBJ2-3, with 8 nucleotides matching TRBD2. In germline, CDR1 is SEHNR, CDR2 FQNEAQ (reference sequence). This CDR3 spans 16 amino acids. CDR3 residues: CASSFKRGSDTDKQYF. The CDR3 nucleotides read TGTGCCAGCAGCTTCAAGCGGGGGAGCGACACAGATAAGCAGTATTTT.

The V call is TRBV6-1, the J call TRBJ1-1; tentatively, D is TRBD1 (6 bases). Germline V gene data show CDR1 as MNHNS and CDR2 as SASEGT. Trimming shortened V by 8 bases and J by 3 bases, and 19 bases separated the two germline ends. The CDR3 loop spans 15 amino acids. CDR3 loop: CASRTGGGGDTEAFF. DNA of the CDR3: TGTGCCAGCCGGACGGGGGGAGGGGGGGACACTGAAGCTTTCTTT.